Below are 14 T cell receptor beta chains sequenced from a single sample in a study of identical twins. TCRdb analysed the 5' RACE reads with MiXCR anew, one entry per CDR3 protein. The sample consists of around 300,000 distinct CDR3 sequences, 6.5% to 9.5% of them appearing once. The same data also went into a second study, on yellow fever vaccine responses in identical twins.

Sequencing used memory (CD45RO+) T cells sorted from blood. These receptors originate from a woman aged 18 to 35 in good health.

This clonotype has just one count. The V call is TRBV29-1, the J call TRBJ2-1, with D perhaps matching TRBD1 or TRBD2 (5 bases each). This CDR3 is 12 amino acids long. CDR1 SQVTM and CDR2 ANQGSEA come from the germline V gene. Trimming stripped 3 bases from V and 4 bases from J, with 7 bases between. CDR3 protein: CSVEWGYNEQFF. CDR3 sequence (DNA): TGCAGCGTTGAGTGGGGGTACAATGAGCAGTTCTTC.

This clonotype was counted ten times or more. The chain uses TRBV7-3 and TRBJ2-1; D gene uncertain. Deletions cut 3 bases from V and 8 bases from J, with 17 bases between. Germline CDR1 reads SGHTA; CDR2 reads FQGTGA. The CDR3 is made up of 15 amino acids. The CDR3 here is CASSLGLSEFDEQFF. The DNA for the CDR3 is TGTGCCAGCAGCTTGGGGTTATCGGAATTCGATGAGCAGTTCTTC.

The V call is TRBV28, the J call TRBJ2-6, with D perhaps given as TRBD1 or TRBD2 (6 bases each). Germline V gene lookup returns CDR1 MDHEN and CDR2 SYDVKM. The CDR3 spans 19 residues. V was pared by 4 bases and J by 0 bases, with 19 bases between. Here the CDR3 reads CASSSNPGGGLSGANVLTF. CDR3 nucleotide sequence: TGTGCCAGCAGTTCCAACCCCGGGGGCGGCCTCTCTGGGGCCAACGTCCTGACTTTC.

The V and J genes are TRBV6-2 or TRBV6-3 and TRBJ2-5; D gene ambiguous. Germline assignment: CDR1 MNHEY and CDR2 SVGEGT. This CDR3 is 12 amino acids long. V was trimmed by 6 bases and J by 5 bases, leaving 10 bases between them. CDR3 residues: CASRKESETQYF. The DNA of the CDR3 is TGTGCCAGCAGAAAGGAATCGGAGACCCAGTACTTC.

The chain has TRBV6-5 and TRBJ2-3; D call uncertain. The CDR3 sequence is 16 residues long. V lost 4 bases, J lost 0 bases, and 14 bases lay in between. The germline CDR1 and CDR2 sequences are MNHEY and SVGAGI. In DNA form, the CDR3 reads TGTGCCAGCAGTTCATTTAGCATTCCCAGCACAGATACGCAGTATTTT. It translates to CASSSFSIPSTDTQYF.

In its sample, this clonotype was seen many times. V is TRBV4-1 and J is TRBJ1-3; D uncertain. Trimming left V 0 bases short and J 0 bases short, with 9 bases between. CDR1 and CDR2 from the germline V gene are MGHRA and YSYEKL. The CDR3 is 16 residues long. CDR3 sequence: CASSQDLANSGNTIYF. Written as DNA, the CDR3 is TGCGCCAGCAGCCAAGATTTGGCAAACTCTGGAAACACCATATATTTT.

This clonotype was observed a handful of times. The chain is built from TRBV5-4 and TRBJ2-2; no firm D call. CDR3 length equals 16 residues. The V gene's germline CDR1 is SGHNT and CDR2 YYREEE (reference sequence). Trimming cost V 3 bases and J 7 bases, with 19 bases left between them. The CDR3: CASSSRSESWNGELFF. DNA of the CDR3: TGTGCCAGCAGCTCTCGATCCGAGTCTTGGAACGGGGAGCTGTTTTTT.

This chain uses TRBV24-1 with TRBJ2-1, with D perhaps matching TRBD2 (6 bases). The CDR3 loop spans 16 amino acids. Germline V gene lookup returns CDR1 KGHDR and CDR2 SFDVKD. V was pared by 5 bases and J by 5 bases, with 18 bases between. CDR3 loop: CATSGTGMEGHNEQFF. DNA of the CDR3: TGTGCCACCAGTGGCACCGGGATGGAGGGACACAATGAGCAGTTCTTC.

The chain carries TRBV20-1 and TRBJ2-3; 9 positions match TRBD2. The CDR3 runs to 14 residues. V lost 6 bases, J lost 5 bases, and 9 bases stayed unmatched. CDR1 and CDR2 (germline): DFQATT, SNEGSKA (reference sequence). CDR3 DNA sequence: TGCAGTGCCACAGCGGGGGGTGCAGGAGATACGCAGTATTTT. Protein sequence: CSATAGGAGDTQYF.

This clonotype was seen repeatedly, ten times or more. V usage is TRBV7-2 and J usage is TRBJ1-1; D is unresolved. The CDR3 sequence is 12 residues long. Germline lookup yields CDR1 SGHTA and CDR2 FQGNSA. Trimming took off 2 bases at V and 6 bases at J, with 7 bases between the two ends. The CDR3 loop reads CASSLFPSEAFF. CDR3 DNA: TGTGCCAGCAGCTTATTTCCATCTGAAGCTTTCTTT. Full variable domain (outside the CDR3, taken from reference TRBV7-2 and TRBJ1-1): GAGVSQSPSNKVTEKGKDVELRCDPISGHTALYWYRQSLGQGLEFLIYFQGNSAPDKSGLPSDRFSAERTGGSVSTLTIQRTQQEDSAVYLCASSLFPSEAFFGQGTRLTVV.

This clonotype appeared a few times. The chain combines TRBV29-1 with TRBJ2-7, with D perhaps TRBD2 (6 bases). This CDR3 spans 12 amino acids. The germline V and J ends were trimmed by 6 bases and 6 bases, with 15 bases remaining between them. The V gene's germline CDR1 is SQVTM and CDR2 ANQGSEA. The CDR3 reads CSVGGPPGEQYF. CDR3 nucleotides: TGCAGCGTCGGAGGGCCCCCGGGCGAGCAGTACTTC.

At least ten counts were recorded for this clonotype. CDR3 sequence: CASSPGQKNTGELFF. The CDR3 nucleotides read TGTGCCAGCAGTCCGGGACAGAAGAACACCGGGGAGCTGTTTTTT. This rearrangement joins TRBV6-1 to TRBJ2-2, with TRBD1 identical over 7 bases. Per the germline V gene, CDR1 is MNHNS and CDR2 is SASEGT. This CDR3 has 15 residues. The V gene end was trimmed by 5 bases and the J gene end by 1 base; junction bases not matched to a gene: 4.

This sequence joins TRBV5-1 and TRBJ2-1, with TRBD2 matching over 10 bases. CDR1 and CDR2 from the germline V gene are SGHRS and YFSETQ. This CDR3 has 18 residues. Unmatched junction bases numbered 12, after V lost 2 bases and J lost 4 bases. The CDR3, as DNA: TGCGCCAGCAGCTTTATTGGAAGCGGGAGGGCCGAATACAATGAGCAGTTCTTC. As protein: CASSFIGSGRAEYNEQFF.

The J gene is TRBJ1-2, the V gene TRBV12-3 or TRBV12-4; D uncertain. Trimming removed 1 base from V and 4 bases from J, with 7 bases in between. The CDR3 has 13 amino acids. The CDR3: CASSLGNRYGYTF. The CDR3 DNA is TGTGCCAGCAGTTTAGGGAATCGCTATGGCTACACCTTC.